This section outlines one TCR beta chain sequence together with its context. This clonotype was detected a few times. Its antigen is unknown. No quality values exist for individual bases; no much larger clone is one base distant. This specimen belongs to a study of blood T cells in healthy people across ages (dated by TCRdb to 2014 to 2015). For the study in its entirety: In model experiments, roughly one uniquely barcoded TCR beta cDNA molecule per two T cells was captured by template switching. Age-related changes in TCR beta repertoire diversity were measured in the study by deep sequencing normalized with unique cDNA molecular identifiers. The donors were divided into four age groups: young (average around 17 years), middle-aged (around 37), aged (under 70) and long-lived (about 79). To avoid experimental bias, donors of different ages were spread randomly across the sequencing lanes. The study analyzed two additional independent replicas of 1 million unique cDNA reads from the same blood draw for two donors, one aged 18 to 29 and one aged 80 or older. Overall results and qualifications from the work: Because donor CMV infection status was unknown, age-related changes in expanded clonotypes were potentially confounded. Estimates of total diversity from one million sequenced T cells were regarded as lower bounds and underestimates. Because profiling used bulk unsorted PBMCs, naive and antigen-experienced compartments could not be compared conclusively. The long-lived group showed more naive CD4+ T cells, fewer expanded clones and increased TCR diversity than the aged group, suggesting age selection. A strong correlation was found between observed TCR beta diversity and the percentage of naive T cells measured by flow cytometry. As age increased, observed TCR beta diversity per million T cells dropped in a roughly linear way, and a significant reduction was already evident by age about 40.

V and J lose 0 bases and 14 bases, and a span of 21 bases separates them. The CDR3 holds 15 amino acids from the cysteine to the phenylalanine. Just the 45-base CDR3 DNA is kept, in frame starting at base 1. CDR1 and CDR2 were assigned from the germline V gene as MGHRA and YSYEKL. The library relied on 5' RACE. TCRdb records Illumina HiSeq 2500 as the sequencer. A second roughly 6 to 11 cycle PCR used a sample-barcoded 5' primer and a J-beta primer mix. Each TCR beta cDNA molecule received a unique molecular identifier from a template-switch 5' adaptor carrying 12 random nucleotides. Each sample yielded at least 2.5 million CDR3-containing paired-end reads. First-strand cDNA synthesis was performed from all RNA using the Mint cDNA synthesis kit, with priming by a TRBC-specific oligonucleotide. After uracil-DNA glycosylase treatment, a first 18-cycle PCR used universal primers M1SS and BC2_uni_R on all cDNA. Under the source paper's analysis protocol: For normalization, 1 million high-quality reads, each with a distinct molecular identifier, were randomly selected from each sample. Instead of being binned into consensus sequences, reads that shared molecular identifiers were thrown out. MiTCR, run with a Q25 quality threshold and the strictest error-elimination algorithm, handled CDR3 identification, clonotype clustering and error correction. A nonparametric unseen species model using Euler transformation provided a lower-bound estimate of total TCR beta diversity. The public reads were reprocessed in TCRdb via fastp at Q25 and MiXCR, keeping in-frame beta chains. All rows with the same CDR3 protein become a single entry with the most common DNA and genes. TCRdb, not the original authors, processed these V and J calls. In all, the sample holds 700,000 to 900,000 distinct CDR3 sequences, and 50% to 65% of those were seen once. The top ten hold approximately 41% of the sample.

The roughly 39 donors, aged about 6 to 100 years, were systemically healthy Caucasian individuals from Russia. Each donor gave 8 to 10 milliliters of peripheral blood, drawn into EDTA-treated Vacutainer tubes. PBMCs were isolated by Ficoll-Paque density-gradient centrifugation, with at least 6 million obtained per sample. Total RNA was extracted from PBMCs with Trizol reagent, with at least 6 micrograms obtained per sample. For every donor, an aliquot of PBMCs went through flow cytometry to measure the percentages of naive CD45RAhigh/CD27high T cells. This TCR was recovered from an older man in good health. Sequences were obtained from blood. The sequence joins TRBV4-1 to TRBJ2-3; D gene: possibly TRBD1, on 6 matching bases. CDR3 protein: CASSQDSRGDRYAYF. The nucleotide sequence reads TGCGCCAGCAGCCAAGATAGCAGGGGAGACAGATACGCGTATTTT.